A selection of T cell receptor beta chains follows, all from one sample in a study of shared clonotypes between healthy human individuals. This table comes from immunoSEQ multiplex PCR, and its TCRdb copy is limited to in-frame clones, with some not included. This sample has 2 million to 2.5 million clones; 90% to 95% occur once, and the top ten carry about 0.41%. What was sequenced was naive CD4+ T cells from PBMCs. The origin of the receptors is a man aged 18 to 30 in good health. Some clones in this sample may be carry-over from other donors' samples. The CDR3 runs from the conserved cysteine through the conserved F or W. A D gene is named only where the DNA matches it firmly. Clone size is given for some rows only: seen once, a few or many times, or a class if the clone is expanded.

d_call,j_call,clone_size,v_call,cdr3_aa,cdr3_nt
-,TRBJ1-1,-,TRBV28,CASTGGTEAFF,TGTGCCAGCACCGGAGGTACTGAAGCTTTCTTT
-,TRBJ2-7,-,TRBV6-6,CASSPLFSYEQYF,TGTGCCAGCAGTCCCCTTTTTAGTTACGAGCAGTACTTC
-,TRBJ2-5,once,TRBV19,CASSIEGGGETQYF,TGTGCCAGTAGTATTGAAGGAGGGGGCGAGACCCAGTACTTC
-,TRBJ2-1,-,TRBV4-2,CASSSGSAFQRDSYNEQFF,TGTGCCAGCAGCTCAGGCTCCGCATTCCAAAGGGACTCCTACAATGAGCAGTTCTTC
TRBD2,TRBJ2-5,-,TRBV28,CAGSKTSGRAETQYF,TGTGCCGGATCCAAGACTAGCGGGAGGGCAGAGACCCAGTACTTC
-,TRBJ1-2,-,TRBV6-5,CASTGGRLYGYTF,TGTGCCAGCACTGGGGGACGGCTCTATGGCTACACCTTC
-,TRBJ1-2,few,TRBV28,CASIKDSYGYTF,TGTGCCAGCATCAAGGACAGCTATGGCTACACCTTC
-,TRBJ2-2,-,TRBV7-9,CASLRSGTGELFF,TGTGCCAGCCTAAGGTCGGGCACCGGGGAGCTGTTTTTT
TRBD1,TRBJ1-2,-,TRBV10-3,CAISPERDRKGGYTF,TGTGCCATCAGCCCTGAGCGGGACAGGAAGGGTGGCTACACCTTC
-,TRBJ1-5,-,TRBV7-9,CASSFAEGRFYSNQPQHF,TGTGCCAGCAGCTTCGCCGAGGGGAGGTTCTATAGCAATCAGCCCCAGCATTTT
-,TRBJ2-5,-,TRBV4-2,CASSHRANQETQYF,TGTGCCAGCAGCCACAGGGCCAACCAAGAGACCCAGTACTTC
TRBD1,TRBJ1-2,-,TRBV7-9,CASSHDRGQNYGYTF,TGTGCCAGCAGCCACGACAGGGGGCAAAACTATGGCTACACCTTC
-,TRBJ2-1,-,TRBV9,CASSGGAAPNNEQFF,TGTGCCAGCAGCGGAGGGGCAGCCCCTAACAATGAGCAGTTCTTC
-,TRBJ2-7,-,TRBV7-9,CASSPGTYAYEQYF,TGTGCCAGCAGCCCCGGGACTTACGCCTACGAGCAGTACTTC
-,TRBJ1-4,-,TRBV28,CASSLEDRREKLFF,TGTGCCAGCAGTTTAGAGGACAGACGAGAAAAACTGTTTTTT
TRBD1,TRBJ1-1,-,TRBV7-9,CASSLGTGNTEAFF,TGTGCCAGCAGCTTAGGGACAGGGAACACTGAAGCTTTCTTT
-,TRBJ1-3,-,TRBV7-2,CASSSGQGNTIYF,TGTGCCAGCAGCTCCGGACAGGGAAACACCATATATTTT
TRBD2,TRBJ2-1,-,TRBV7-3,CASSLTKLADVATEQFF,TGTGCCAGCAGCTTAACGAAACTAGCGGACGTAGCGACTGAGCAGTTCTTC
-,TRBJ2-3,-,TRBV6-6,CASTLPGKSTDTQYF,TGTGCCAGCACCTTACCGGGGAAGAGCACAGATACGCAGTATTTT
-,TRBJ1-3,few,TRBV5-6,CASSLRGSGNTIYF,TGTGCCAGCAGCTTGAGAGGGTCCGGAAACACCATATATTTT
-,TRBJ1-1,-,TRBV10-3,CAISELGTNTEAFF,TGTGCCATCAGTGAGTTGGGGACGAACACTGAAGCTTTCTTT
TRBD1,TRBJ1-1,-,TRBV4-1,CASSQDDIGQGYTEAFF,TGCGCCAGCAGCCAAGATGACATAGGACAGGGCTATACTGAAGCTTTCTTT
TRBD1,TRBJ2-7,-,TRBV6-6,CASSPGTGPYEQYF,TGTGCCAGCAGTCCCGGGACAGGACCCTACGAGCAGTACTTC
-,TRBJ2-3,-,TRBV5-1,CASSFDLDTQYF,TGCGCCAGCAGCTTCGACTTGGATACGCAGTATTTT
-,TRBJ1-2,-,TRBV6-5,CASTPLGRDNVLSTF,TGCGCCAGCACCCCCCTCGGTAGGGACAACGTCCTCTCCACCTTC
-,TRBJ2-1,-,TRBV7-9,CASSSTLAVTYNEQFF,TGTGCCAGCAGCTCAACCTTAGCGGTAACCTACAATGAGCAGTTCTTC
-,TRBJ2-2,-,TRBV10-3,CAIRSQYTGELFF,TGTGCCATCAGATCACAATATACCGGGGAGCTGTTTTTT
TRBD2,TRBJ2-2,-,TRBV10-3,CATGSSGRELFF,TGTGCCACCGGTTCTAGCGGACGGGAGCTGTTTTTT
TRBD1,TRBJ1-3,-,TRBV7-6,CASSDANRGHSGNTIYF,TGTGCCAGCAGCGACGCAAACAGGGGACACTCTGGAAACACCATATATTTT
-,TRBJ2-1,-,TRBV10-3,CASTGTFTFSYNEQFF,TGTGCCTCCACCGGGACTTTTACTTTCTCCTACAATGAGCAGTTCTTC
TRBD2,TRBJ2-7,once,TRBV11-2,CASSPRTSGGPGEQYF,TGTGCCAGCAGCCCGCGGACTAGCGGGGGACCAGGGGAGCAGTACTTC
-,TRBJ1-1,-,TRBV7-8,CASSLVGSGRVHTEAFF,TGTGCCAGCAGCTTAGTAGGGTCAGGGCGGGTACACACTGAAGCTTTCTTT
-,TRBJ2-7,-,TRBV5-4,CASTEDSRSDEQYF,TGTGCCAGCACCGAAGACAGCCGTTCGGACGAGCAGTACTTC
-,TRBJ2-1,-,TRBV20-1,CSALRTNEQFF,TGCAGTGCCCTCCGAACGAATGAGCAGTTCTTC
-,TRBJ2-3,once,TRBV28,CASSSRVTDTQYF,TGTGCCAGCAGTTCTAGGGTCACAGATACGCAGTATTTT
-,TRBJ2-5,-,TRBV9,CASSVGGIEAETQYF,TGTGCCAGCAGCGTAGGTGGCATCGAGGCAGAGACCCAGTACTTC
-,TRBJ2-1,-,TRBV5-6,CASSLFGSGVNEQFF,TGTGCCAGCAGCTTGTTCGGGAGTGGGGTCAATGAGCAGTTCTTC
-,TRBJ2-5,-,TRBV20-1,CSARDLETQYF,TGCAGTGCTAGAGATTTGGAGACCCAGTACTTC
-,TRBJ2-7,-,TRBV9,CASSGRDGPYEQYF,TGTGCCAGCAGCGGCCGGGACGGACCTTACGAGCAGTACTTC
-,TRBJ1-1,-,TRBV28,CATAPSEAFF,TGTGCCACCGCACCTAGTGAAGCTTTCTTT
-,TRBJ2-7,-,TRBV4-3,CASSQAGQGLYEQYF,TGCGCCAGCAGCCAAGCGGGGCAGGGCCTCTACGAGCAGTACTTC
TRBD2,TRBJ2-2,-,TRBV6-5,CASSTPSGSGGELFF,TGTGCCAGCAGTACCCCTAGCGGGAGTGGCGGGGAGCTGTTTTTT
TRBD2,TRBJ2-7,-,TRBV5-4,CASSLGLVGSYEQYF,TGTGCCAGCAGTTTAGGACTAGTCGGGTCCTACGAGCAGTACTTC
TRBD2,TRBJ2-7,-,TRBV5-4,CASSPSTSGSYEQYF,TGTGCCAGCAGCCCCTCGACTAGCGGGAGCTACGAGCAGTACTTC
TRBD2,TRBJ2-3,-,TRBV7-2,CASSLGLAGGLSDTQYF,TGTGCCAGCAGCTTAGGACTAGCGGGAGGCCTCAGCGATACGCAGTATTTT